What follows are 32 T cell receptor beta chains derived from one specimen sequenced in a study of blood T cells in healthy people across ages (dated by TCRdb to the mid-2010s). Libraries were made using 5' RACE. The reads were generated on an Illumina HiSeq 2500. A second roughly 6 to 12 cycle PCR used a sample-barcoded 5' primer and a J-beta primer mix. The public reads were reanalyzed by TCRdb: fastp trimming at Q25, MiXCR alignment, in-frame beta chains only. All rows with the same CDR3 protein become a single entry with the most common DNA and genes. For this sample there are some 1.6 million distinct CDR3 sequences; about 31% appear just once. The ten biggest clones cover around 10% of the sample. Material for sequencing was blood. The source is a woman in her twenties or thirties in good health.

The rearrangement joins TRBV10-3 to TRBJ1-4; 10 bases match TRBD1. Germline V lookup: CDR1 ENHRY, CDR2 SYGVKD. The trim removed 5 bases at V and 6 bases at J, leaving 6 bases unmatched. The CDR3 contains 15 residues. CDR3 amino acids: CAISSSGTGDEKLFF. Written as DNA, the CDR3 is TGTGCCATCAGTTCGTCCGGGACAGGGGATGAAAAACTGTTTTTT.

A few counts support this clonotype. The J gene is TRBJ2-2, the V gene TRBV29-1; D call uncertain. Trimming took off 5 bases at V and 1 base at J, with 20 bases between the two ends. The V gene's germline CDR1 is SQVTM and CDR2 ANQGSEA. The CDR3 spans 17 residues. Here the CDR3 DNA reads TGCAGCGTTCGCTTGGTTCGGGCGTCGAGGAACACCGGGGAGCTGTTTTTT. Protein: CSVRLVRASRNTGELFF.

The sample holds a few counts of this clonotype. The CDR3 is CASSPQGERESDEQYF. CDR3 nucleotide sequence: TGTGCCAGCAGCCCCCAGGGGGAGCGGGAGTCCGACGAGCAGTACTTC. The chain is built from TRBV5-6 and TRBJ2-7; D may be TRBD2 (8 bases). Between the trimmed V and J ends, which lost 4 bases and 5 bases, there was a span of 22 bases. The CDR3 sequence is 16 residues long. The germline CDR1 and CDR2 sequences are SGHDT and YYEEEE.

This clonotype was found a few times. This rearrangement joins TRBV5-1 to TRBJ1-5, with 9 bases matching TRBD1. J gave up 6 bases and V 0 bases, and 4 bases lay outside the gene matches. This CDR3 contains 15 residues. Germline-derived CDR1 and CDR2 are SGHRS and YFSETQ. The CDR3 loop reads CASSLDRGLGQPQHF. The CDR3 nucleotides are TGCGCCAGCAGCTTGGACAGGGGGCTTGGTCAGCCCCAGCATTTT. The full variable domain, its missing parts supplied by reference TRBV5-1 and TRBJ1-5, is KAGVTQTPRYLIKTRGQQVTLSCSPISGHRSVSWYQQTPGQGLQFLFEYFSETQRNKGNFPGRFSGRQFSNSRSEMNVSTLELGDSALYLCASSLDRGLGQPQHFGDGTRLSIL.

This chain links TRBV3-1 with TRBJ1-2; D is uncertain. Trimming took 5 bases from V and 4 from J, leaving 14 bases between them. The CDR3 runs 14 residues. Germline V gene lookup returns CDR1 LGHDT and CDR2 YNNKEL (reference sequence). The DNA for the CDR3 is TGTGCCAGCAGCTCGACCAGAGGACGCTATGGCTACACCTTC. It translates to CASSSTRGRYGYTF.

CDR3 coding DNA: TGCGCCAGCAGCTTGGCCAGCGCCTTCTACAATGAGCAGTTCTTC. This gives the protein CASSLASAFYNEQFF. The chain combines TRBV5-1 with TRBJ2-1, with D unclear. Trimming pared 0 bases from V and 3 bases from J, leaving 10 bases between. This CDR3 has 15 amino acids. Germline V CDR1 and CDR2: SGHRS, YFSETQ.

The CDR3 DNA sequence: TGTGCCAGCAGCCAAGGGCCAGAGAGTAATTCACCCCTCCACTTT. Translated: CASSQGPESNSPLHF. The chain employs TRBV3-1 and TRBJ1-6; unclear D gene. The CDR3 is 15 amino acids. V gave up 1 base and J gave up 6 bases, with 10 bases separating them. Germline lookup yields CDR1 LGHDT and CDR2 YNNKEL (reference sequence).

This clonotype was recorded only once. J is TRBJ2-5 and V is TRBV12-3 or TRBV12-4; perhaps TRBD2 as D (6 bases). The J call may not be correct, given that the DNA end is closer to TRBJ2-7. The CDR3 sequence is 13 residues long. In DNA, the CDR3 is TGTGCCAGCAGTACCGGGGGTCAGATCGAGCAGTACTTC. Residues: CASSTGGQIEQYF.

This chain joins TRBV6-6 and TRBJ1-2; 8 positions match TRBD1. The CDR3 consists of 15 residues. V trimming: 6 bases; J trimming: 7 bases; junction bases outside the gene matches: 13. Germline CDR1 reads MNHNY; CDR2 reads SVGAGI (reference sequence). The CDR3 coding sequence is TGTGCCAGCAGGGGGGGACAGGTGGTTTCGGCTGGCTACACCTTC. This gives the protein CASRGGQVVSAGYTF.

There are many counts of this clonotype. The V gene is TRBV29-1, the J gene TRBJ2-1; D is unresolved. The CDR3 length is 10 residues. V was cut by 7 bases and J by 9 bases, with 10 bases left in between. The V gene's germline CDR1 is SQVTM and CDR2 ANQGSEA. CDR3 nucleotides: TGCAGCGCTAGGGTCAGTGAGCAGTTCTTC. The encoded protein is CSARVSEQFF.

The J gene is TRBJ2-5, the V gene TRBV5-1; the D call may be TRBD1 or TRBD2 (5 bases each). Between the trimmed V and J ends, which lost 4 bases and 1 base, there was a span of 11 bases. The germline V gene encodes CDR1 SGHRS and CDR2 YFSETQ. The CDR3 length is 14 residues. The chain's CDR3 is CASSRDGTQETQYF. The CDR3 DNA reads as TGCGCCAGCAGCAGGGACGGGACCCAAGAGACCCAGTACTTC.

This clonotype was seen many times. V usage is TRBV12-3 or TRBV12-4 and J usage is TRBJ1-6; tentative D call: TRBD1 (6 bases). The CDR3 totals 15 residues. Trimming pared 1 base from V and 10 bases from J, leaving 14 bases between. In nucleotides, the CDR3 is TGTGCCAGCAGTTTAGAACAGGGAAGCTACTCACCCCTCCACTTT. Its protein product is CASSLEQGSYSPLHF.

This chain connects TRBV6-2 or TRBV6-3 to TRBJ2-1; D is possibly TRBD1 or TRBD2 (6 bases each). The germline V and J ends were trimmed by 11 bases and 4 bases, with 15 bases remaining between them. CDR3 length: 13 residues. Germline V gene data show CDR1 as MNHEY and CDR2 as SVGEGT. CDR3 nucleotide sequence: TGTGCCTGCACAGGGAGGTTATACAATGAGCAGTTCTTC. Amino acids: CACTGRLYNEQFF.

The rearrangement uses TRBV5-1 and TRBJ2-7; D may be TRBD1 or TRBD2 (6 bases each). The germline gives CDR1 SGHRS, CDR2 YFSETQ. This CDR3 contains 14 residues. The V end lost 4 bases, the J end lost 3 bases, and 14 bases lay between the germline ends. The CDR3 region is CASSIRGVFYEQYF. DNA for the CDR3: TGCGCCAGCAGCATTAGGGGGGTGTTCTACGAGCAGTACTTC.

This chain connects TRBV6-6 to TRBJ1-1; 7 nucleotides agree with TRBD1. Germline-derived CDR1 and CDR2 are MNHNY and SVGAGI (reference sequence). CDR3 length: 16 residues. V was clipped by 5 bases and J by 0 bases; unmatched bases: 9. CDR3 in DNA: TGTGCCAGCAGTCACACACGGACAGGTCTGAACACTGAAGCTTTCTTT. It yields the protein CASSHTRTGLNTEAFF.

The chain is built from TRBV15 and TRBJ2-1; D gene unclear. This CDR3 has 12 residues. Germline CDR1 LNHNV, CDR2 YYDKDF (reference sequence). Trimming took 8 bases from V and 0 from J, leaving 5 bases between them. CDR3 DNA sequence: TGTGCCACCGGGTTCTCCTACAATGAGCAGTTCTTC. Its protein product is CATGFSYNEQFF.

This sequence joins TRBV6-1 and TRBJ1-5, with 8 positions matching TRBD1. V dropped 5 bases and J dropped 5; count of bases not matched to a gene: 5. The CDR3 runs 14 residues. Germline loops: CDR1 MNHNS, CDR2 SASEGT. The CDR3 DNA sequence: TGTGCCAGCAGTCCACAGGGGGGCTATCAGCCCCAGCATTTT. Translating it yields CASSPQGGYQPQHF.

The V call is TRBV11-2, the J call TRBJ2-3; D gene unclear. The CDR3 contains 15 residues. CDR1 and CDR2 from the germline V gene are SGHAT and FQNNGV. Trimming removed 4 bases from V and 3 bases from J, with 14 bases in between. The DNA of the CDR3 is TGTGCCAGCAGCTGGGCCGCGGATCGAACAGATACGCAGTATTTT. Translated, it gives CASSWAADRTDTQYF.

With respect to this clonotype: One end of the junction does not line up with germline, which may come from a read error. This chain links TRBV28 with TRBJ2-7; TRBD2 aligns across 12 bases. CDR1 is MDHEN, CDR2 SYDVKM, per germline. This CDR3 region has 15 residues. CDR3 amino acids: CASSIWTSGDYEQYF. For the CDR3, the DNA is TGTGCCAGCAGTATATGGACTAGCGGGGACTACGAGCAGTACTTC.

The gene calls are TRBV4-1 and TRBJ2-7, with D perhaps TRBD1 or TRBD2 (5 bases each). This CDR3 region has 16 residues. The germline CDR1 and CDR2 sequences are MGHRA and YSYEKL. Trimming removed 1 base at V and 3 bases at J, with 16 bases between. The CDR3 loop reads CASSQVITGPSYEQYF. The CDR3 DNA is TGCGCCAGCAGCCAAGTTATTACGGGACCCAGCTACGAGCAGTACTTC.

The chain is built from TRBV6-2 or TRBV6-3 and TRBJ2-1; 8 nucleotides agree with TRBD2. CDR3 length: 15 amino acids. Germline V gene lookup returns CDR1 MNHEY and CDR2 SVGEGT. Germline trimming cut 2 bases from V and 7 bases from J; bases unmatched to any gene: 7. The CDR3 reads CASSYIAGWGNEQFF. DNA for the CDR3: TGTGCCAGCAGTTACATAGCGGGATGGGGAAATGAGCAGTTCTTC.

The chain couples TRBV9 to TRBJ1-1; D perhaps matches TRBD1 (5 bases). Trimming pared 5 bases from V and 1 base from J, leaving 18 bases between. This CDR3 spans 16 amino acids. The germline V gene encodes CDR1 SGDLS and CDR2 YYNGEE. CDR3 DNA sequence: TGTGCCAGCAGTCCAGGCGGGGCAGTGACGAACACTGAAGCTTTCTTT. This gives the protein CASSPGGAVTNTEAFF.

On this clonotype: The junction departs from the called germline gene at one end, perhaps through a read error. J is TRBJ2-3 and V is TRBV12-3 or TRBV12-4, with D possibly TRBD2 on 5 matching bases. CDR3 size: 15 residues. The CDR3: CASSFWEASTDMQYF. DNA of the CDR3: TGTGCCAGCAGTTTTTGGGAAGCTAGCACAGATATGCAGTATTTT.

This clonotype was observed at least ten times. The chain combines TRBV15 with TRBJ1-5; D call uncertain. The germline V gene has CDR1 LNHNV and CDR2 YYDKDF (reference sequence). There are 15 residues in the CDR3. V shed 0 bases and J shed 1 base, with 7 bases lying between them. As DNA, the CDR3 is TGTGCCACCAGCAGAGACCCGGGGAGCAATCAGCCCCAGCATTTT. It translates to CATSRDPGSNQPQHF.

This clonotype was detected a few times. The rearrangement joins TRBV2 to TRBJ2-7, with TRBD2 as a possible D gene (6 bases). The tail of the sequence fits TRBJ2-5 better, so the J call may be wrong. CDR3 length equals 13 residues. CDR1 is SNHLY, CDR2 FYNNEI, per germline. CDR3: CASSQDYVETQYF. The CDR3 bases are TGTGCCAGCAGTCAGGACTATGTGGAGACCCAGTACTTC.

This clonotype was observed a few times. The V and J genes are TRBV7-2 and TRBJ1-2; 8 nucleotides line up with TRBD1. The germline V gene has CDR1 SGHTA and CDR2 FQGNSA. The J segment lost 6 bases and the V segment lost 7 bases, leaving 7 bases of the junction unmatched. The CDR3 totals 13 residues. The CDR3 loop is CASNNRTGNGYTF. CDR3 nucleotides: TGTGCCAGCAACAACAGGACAGGGAATGGCTACACCTTC.

In this sample, this clonotype turned up a few times. This chain joins TRBV3-1 and TRBJ2-3; D ambiguous. V lost 3 bases to trimming and J lost 12 bases, with 10 bases between them. The CDR3 is 11 residues long. Germline loops: CDR1 LGHDT, CDR2 YNNKEL (reference sequence). Here the CDR3 DNA reads TGTGCCAGCAGCCACTGGTACAGCCAGTATTTT. Protein product: CASSHWYSQYF.

This clonotype was counted between two and nine times. The V and J genes are TRBV11-2 and TRBJ2-5; the match to TRBD2 covers 8 bases. Germline loops: CDR1 SGHAT, CDR2 FQNNGV. CDR3 length equals 15 residues. Germline trimming cut 2 bases from V and 4 bases from J; bases unmatched to any gene: 6. DNA for the CDR3: TGTGCCAGCAGCTTACGCGGGGGGATAGGAGAGACCCAGTACTTC. Translation: CASSLRGGIGETQYF.

This clonotype was seen only a few times. The rearrangement links TRBV13 to TRBJ1-3, with D perhaps matching TRBD1 (5 bases). Between the trimmed V and J ends, which lost 5 bases and 8 bases, there was a span of 10 bases. Looked up from germline, CDR1 is PRHDT and CDR2 is FYEKMQ (reference sequence). The CDR3 runs to 12 residues. The CDR3 region has the DNA TGTGCCAGCAGCCCGCGGGGGGACACCATATATTTT. Encoded protein: CASSPRGDTIYF.

This clonotype appeared a few times. The rearrangement joins TRBV7-2 to TRBJ1-4; D gene ambiguous. The CDR3 covers 14 residues. Trimming shortened V by 4 bases and J by 6 bases, and 12 bases separated the two germline ends. Germline V gene lookup returns CDR1 SGHTA and CDR2 FQGNSA. The CDR3 bases are TGTGCCAGCAGCTCGAGTGGGTTCCATGAAAAACTGTTTTTT. Protein: CASSSSGFHEKLFF.

This sequence joins TRBV20-1 and TRBJ2-7, with 11 bases that match TRBD1. After removal of 5 bases from V and 8 bases from J, the junction contained 11 bases not matched to a gene. Germline CDR1 reads DFQATT; CDR2 reads SNEGSKA (reference sequence). The CDR3 is made up of 14 amino acids. CDR3 region: CSASGDRGTPQQYF. The CDR3 DNA follows: TGCAGTGCTTCCGGGGACAGGGGGACCCCCCAGCAGTACTTC.

As DNA, the CDR3 is TGCAGTGCTAAGGGACATCCTACTGGGAGGGCAGATACGCAGTATTTT. It translates to CSAKGHPTGRADTQYF. The chain links TRBV20-1 to TRBJ2-3, with a weak D call TRBD2 (7 bases). The V gene lost 4 bases and the J gene lost 4 bases, with 21 bases spanning the gap. CDR1 and CDR2 (germline): DFQATT, SNEGSKA (reference sequence). This CDR3 spans 16 amino acids.